Shown below are 25 T cell receptor beta chains from a single sample sequenced in a study of glioma-infiltrating T cells. The iRepertoire nested amplicon-rescue multiplex PCR amplified TCR alpha and beta CDR3s from RNA. One entry per CDR3 protein results from TCRdb running MiXCR on the multiplex PCR reads. The data show fewer than 500,000 distinct CDR3 sequences, around 45% seen once. Sequenced material: glioma tissue, nonneoplastic brain tissue, or PBMCs (not recorded which). The receptor source for this set is a human donor with low-grade glioma or glioblastoma, undergoing nonglioma brain surgery, or in good health (not recorded which).

This clonotype was found a few times. V usage is TRBV28 and J usage is TRBJ2-7, with 11 bases matching TRBD2. The CDR3 runs 18 residues. Germline CDR1 reads MDHEN; CDR2 reads SYDVKM. J was trimmed by 2 bases and V by 4 bases; bases with no gene match: 13. The CDR3 DNA reads as TGTGCCAGCAGTTCGCCGCGGTTAGCGGGAGGGATCCCCTACGAGCAGTACTTC. It codes for CASSSPRLAGGIPYEQYF.

This chain connects TRBV20-1 to TRBJ2-5, with D perhaps TRBD1 or TRBD2 (5 bases each). V was clipped by 6 bases and J by 5 bases, with 13 bases between them. This CDR3 has 12 amino acids. Germline V gene sequence: CDR1 DFQATT, CDR2 SNEGSKA (reference sequence). The CDR3 DNA reads as TGCAGTGCCAGGGACCGGTTGGAGACCCAGTACTTC. Translation gives CSARDRLETQYF.

This clonotype was picked up a small number of times. V usage is TRBV7-9 and J usage is TRBJ2-1, with TRBD1 as a possible D gene (5 bases). V was trimmed by 10 bases and J by 4 bases, leaving 14 bases between them. There are 13 residues in the CDR3. Germline loops: CDR1 SEHNR, CDR2 FQNEAQ (reference sequence). The CDR3 sequence is CATGAGWYNEQFF. The CDR3 DNA follows: TGTGCCACCGGCGCAGGGTGGTACAATGAGCAGTTCTTC.

For this clonotype: This clone may be a read error of a much larger clone one base away. The chain recombines TRBV6-5 with TRBJ2-5; D gene uncertain. Germline V CDR1 and CDR2: MNHEY, SVGAGI. The CDR3 has 15 amino acids. This CDR3 reads CASSYPAMYQDTQYF. The CDR3 DNA follows: TGTGCCAGCAGTTACCCGGCCATGTACCAAGACACCCAGTACTTC.

This clonotype showed up many times. The chain combines TRBV20-1 with TRBJ2-3, with 7 bases that match TRBD2. Per germline, CDR1 DFQATT and CDR2 SNEGSKA (reference sequence). The CDR3 spans 14 residues. Trimming took 3 bases from V and 2 from J; bases not matched to a gene: 5. The CDR3 DNA is TGCAGTGCTAGCGCTAGCGGCTCCACAGATACGCAGTATTTT. Amino acid sequence: CSASASGSTDTQYF.

The chain couples TRBV7-6 to TRBJ2-1, with D possibly matching TRBD2 (6 bases). Per the germline V gene, CDR1 is SGHVS and CDR2 is FNYEAQ. The CDR3 is 17 residues long. Trimming took off 4 bases at V and 9 bases at J, with 25 bases between the two ends. CDR3 region: CASSSSFGYTGGIEQFF. CDR3 nucleotide sequence: TGTGCCAGCAGCTCTAGTTTCGGGTACACAGGAGGGATTGAGCAGTTCTTC.

This clonotype was detected ten times or more. The chain combines TRBV6-1 with TRBJ1-2; D may be TRBD1 (5 bases). Germline V CDR1 and CDR2: MNHNS, SASEGT. The CDR3 is 13 amino acids. V shed 3 bases and J shed 4 bases, with 9 bases lying between them. The chain's CDR3 is CASSDRVFYGYTF. The CDR3 nucleotides are TGTGCCAGCAGTGACAGGGTGTTCTATGGCTACACCTTC.

V and J are TRBV7-3 and TRBJ2-2; 9 bases match TRBD1. Trimming took 8 bases from V and 2 from J; bases not matched to a gene: 3. Germline-derived CDR1 and CDR2 are SGHTA and FQGTGA. CDR3 length equals 14 residues. In DNA form, the CDR3 reads TGTGCCAGCGGGACAGGGTCTAACACCGGGGAGCTGTTTTTT. Its protein is CASGTGSNTGELFF.

This sequence joins TRBV7-2 and TRBJ2-5; D perhaps matches TRBD2 (6 bases). Trimming took 5 bases from V and 9 from J, leaving 19 bases between them. Germline assignment: CDR1 SGHTA and CDR2 FQGNSA. The CDR3 length is 14 residues. The CDR3 region is CASSATGGPSPQYF. In DNA form, the CDR3 reads TGTGCCAGCAGCGCTACCGGAGGGCCCTCGCCCCAGTACTTC.

The table lists this clonotype with many counts. The CDR3 is CASGMRSYEQYF. For the CDR3, the DNA is TGTGCCAGCGGCATGAGGTCCTACGAGCAGTACTTC. V gene TRBV6-2 or TRBV6-3 combines with J gene TRBJ2-7; D remains ambiguous. The germline gives CDR1 MNHEY, CDR2 SVGEGT. This CDR3 has 12 amino acids. Trimming took 8 bases from V and 1 from J, leaving 9 bases between them.

In the case of this clonotype: A much larger clone differs from this one at a single base, so this may be a read error. V and J are TRBV6-6 and TRBJ1-2; D is possibly TRBD1 (6 bases). This CDR3 is built from 15 residues. Per the germline V gene, CDR1 is MNHNY and CDR2 is SVGAGI (reference sequence). This CDR3 is CASSYHPGGRYGYIF. CDR3 in DNA: TGTGCCAGCAGTTACCACCCCGGGGGCAGGTATGGCTACATCTTC.

V and J are TRBV27 and TRBJ2-3, with D unclear. The CDR3 is 14 residues long. V lost 7 bases to trimming and J lost 6 bases, with 17 bases between them. The V gene's germline CDR1 is MNHEY and CDR2 SMNVEV (reference sequence). Here the CDR3 reads CASKAREPTDTQYF. The CDR3 DNA reads TGTGCCAGCAAAGCTAGAGAACCCACGGATACGCAGTATTTT.

This clonotype was observed a handful of times. The genes are TRBV25-1 and TRBJ2-7; TRBD1 is a possible D gene (5 bases). CDR3 length: 15 amino acids. Germline V gives CDR1 MGHDK, CDR2 SYGVNS. Deletions cut 2 bases from V and 2 bases from J, with 13 bases between. The CDR3 coding sequence is TGTGCCAGCAGTGAAGGGGCAGTCGTGGCCTACGAGCAGTACTTC. The encoded protein is CASSEGAVVAYEQYF.

The chain couples TRBV5-4 to TRBJ2-6; tentative D call: TRBD1 (5 bases). V dropped 4 bases and J dropped 2 bases, with 13 bases sitting between them. The germline CDR1 and CDR2 sequences are SGHNT and YYREEE (reference sequence). There are 16 residues in the CDR3. This CDR3 reads CASSLLDIAGANVLTF. The CDR3 DNA follows: TGTGCCAGCAGCCTCCTGGACATCGCTGGGGCCAACGTCCTGACTTTC.

This clonotype occurred many times. V usage is TRBV7-9 and J usage is TRBJ2-1, with 7 bases fitting TRBD1. This CDR3 spans 13 amino acids. Germline V gene lookup returns CDR1 SEHNR and CDR2 FQNEAQ (reference sequence). Trimming cost V 5 bases and J 10 bases; bases outside gene matches: 8. CDR3 in DNA: TGTGCCAGCAGCGTAACAGGGGAAGGCGAGCAGTTCTTC. As protein: CASSVTGEGEQFF.

This clonotype was detected many times. V gene TRBV27 combines with J gene TRBJ2-7; maybe TRBD2 (5 bases). The length of the CDR3 is 14 residues. V dropped 5 bases and J dropped 3 bases, with 14 bases sitting between them. Germline assignment: CDR1 MNHEY and CDR2 SMNVEV (reference sequence). The CDR3 DNA sequence: TGTGCCAGCAGTACTAGAGACGGAAACTACGAGCAGTACTTC. It codes for CASSTRDGNYEQYF.

This chain connects TRBV4-1 to TRBJ2-7; the match to TRBD2 covers 10 bases. Germline V gene lookup returns CDR1 MGHRA and CDR2 YSYEKL. CDR3 length: 15 amino acids. Germline trimming cut 3 bases from V and 5 bases from J; bases unmatched to any gene: 7. The CDR3 nucleotides are TGCGCCAGCAGCCAGGAAAGCGGGAGGGCCGACGAGCAGTACTTC. Translation gives CASSQESGRADEQYF.

A word on this clonotype: Since a much larger clone is just one base distant, this may be a read error. The chain carries TRBV27 and TRBJ2-1; D might be TRBD1 or TRBD2, each matching 5 bases. The CDR3 spans 15 residues. Germline assignment: CDR1 MNHEY and CDR2 SMNVEV (reference sequence). V lost 0 bases and J 13 bases, leaving 19 bases between the germline ends. The CDR3 DNA reads as TGTGCCAGCAGTTTATCGGGGACGGCGAGGGTGACCCAGTTCTTC. Protein sequence: CASSLSGTARVTQFF.

This clonotype was seen a handful of times. This chain links TRBV3-1 with TRBJ2-1; D might be TRBD2 (5 bases). Germline V gene lookup returns CDR1 LGHDT and CDR2 YNNKEL (reference sequence). V was cut by 4 bases and J by 1 base, with 11 bases left in between. The CDR3 runs 15 residues. The CDR3 coding sequence is TGTGCCAGCAGCCCCCGGGGTTTTTCCTACAATGAGCAGTTCTTC. The encoded protein is CASSPRGFSYNEQFF.

About this clonotype itself: Mismatch with germline at one junction end may stem from a read error. This sequence joins TRBV15 and TRBJ1-3; maybe TRBD1 (6 bases). This CDR3 is built from 16 residues. Germline CDR1 and CDR2: LNHNV and YYDKDF (reference sequence). The CDR3 protein is CAASPRGGGYGNTIYF. The CDR3 region has the DNA TGTGCCGCCAGCCCCCGGGGTGGGGGCTATGGAAACACCATATATTTT.

A remark on this clonotype: This may stem from a read error, because a much larger clone lies one nucleotide away. J is TRBJ1-3 and V is TRBV7-3; D may be TRBD1 (5 bases). The CDR3 has 15 amino acids. The germline V gene has CDR1 SGHTA and CDR2 FQGTGA. The V end lost 5 bases, the J end lost 0 bases, and 11 bases lay between the germline ends. For the CDR3, the DNA is TGTGCCAGCAGCCCGGGACCGAGCTCTGGAAACACCATATATTTT. Protein product: CASSPGPSSGNTIYF. The whole variable domain, filled in from reference TRBV7-3 and TRBJ1-3, reads GAGVSQTPSNKVTEKGKYVELRCDPISGHTALYWYRQSLGQGPEFLIYFQGTGAADDSGLPNDRFFAVRPEGSVSTLKIQRTERGDSAVYLCASSPGPSSGNTIYFGEGSWLTVV.

Ten or more counts support this clonotype. This chain links TRBV27 with TRBJ2-7, with 7 bases matching TRBD1. Germline V gene sequence: CDR1 MNHEY, CDR2 SMNVEV (reference sequence). The V gene end was trimmed by 6 bases and the J gene end by 4 bases; junction bases not matched to a gene: 12. CDR3 length: 15 amino acids. The CDR3 sequence is CASRPVGGSGYEQYF. The CDR3 bases are TGTGCCAGCAGGCCGGTAGGGGGCTCGGGATACGAGCAGTACTTC.

This clonotype was recorded at least ten times. The chain combines TRBV6-1 with TRBJ2-7; the D is unclear. Germline CDR1 MNHNS, CDR2 SASEGT. The CDR3 loop spans 13 amino acids. Between the trimmed V and J ends, which lost 5 bases and 5 bases, there was a span of 13 bases. The CDR3 loop reads CASSLLNGDEQYF. CDR3 in DNA: TGTGCCAGCAGTCTATTGAATGGCGACGAGCAGTACTTC.

There are a few counts of this clonotype. The chain recombines TRBV20-1 with TRBJ1-6; TRBD1 agrees at 9 bases. The V and J ends lost 2 bases and 8 bases, in that order; junction bases with no gene match: 13. CDR1 and CDR2 (germline): DFQATT, SNEGSKA (reference sequence). CDR3 length equals 17 residues. This CDR3 reads CSARPRDRDLVDSPLHF. DNA of the CDR3: TGCAGTGCTAGACCTCGGGACAGGGATTTGGTTGATTCACCCCTCCACTTT.

This clonotype was seen ten or more times. This rearrangement joins TRBV20-1 to TRBJ2-5; D ambiguous. V was trimmed by 1 base and J by 5 bases, leaving 8 bases between them. CDR3 length equals 12 residues. In germline, CDR1 is DFQATT, CDR2 SNEGSKA (reference sequence). The CDR3: CSARAPAETQYF. The CDR3 DNA is TGCAGTGCTAGAGCCCCCGCGGAGACCCAGTACTTC.